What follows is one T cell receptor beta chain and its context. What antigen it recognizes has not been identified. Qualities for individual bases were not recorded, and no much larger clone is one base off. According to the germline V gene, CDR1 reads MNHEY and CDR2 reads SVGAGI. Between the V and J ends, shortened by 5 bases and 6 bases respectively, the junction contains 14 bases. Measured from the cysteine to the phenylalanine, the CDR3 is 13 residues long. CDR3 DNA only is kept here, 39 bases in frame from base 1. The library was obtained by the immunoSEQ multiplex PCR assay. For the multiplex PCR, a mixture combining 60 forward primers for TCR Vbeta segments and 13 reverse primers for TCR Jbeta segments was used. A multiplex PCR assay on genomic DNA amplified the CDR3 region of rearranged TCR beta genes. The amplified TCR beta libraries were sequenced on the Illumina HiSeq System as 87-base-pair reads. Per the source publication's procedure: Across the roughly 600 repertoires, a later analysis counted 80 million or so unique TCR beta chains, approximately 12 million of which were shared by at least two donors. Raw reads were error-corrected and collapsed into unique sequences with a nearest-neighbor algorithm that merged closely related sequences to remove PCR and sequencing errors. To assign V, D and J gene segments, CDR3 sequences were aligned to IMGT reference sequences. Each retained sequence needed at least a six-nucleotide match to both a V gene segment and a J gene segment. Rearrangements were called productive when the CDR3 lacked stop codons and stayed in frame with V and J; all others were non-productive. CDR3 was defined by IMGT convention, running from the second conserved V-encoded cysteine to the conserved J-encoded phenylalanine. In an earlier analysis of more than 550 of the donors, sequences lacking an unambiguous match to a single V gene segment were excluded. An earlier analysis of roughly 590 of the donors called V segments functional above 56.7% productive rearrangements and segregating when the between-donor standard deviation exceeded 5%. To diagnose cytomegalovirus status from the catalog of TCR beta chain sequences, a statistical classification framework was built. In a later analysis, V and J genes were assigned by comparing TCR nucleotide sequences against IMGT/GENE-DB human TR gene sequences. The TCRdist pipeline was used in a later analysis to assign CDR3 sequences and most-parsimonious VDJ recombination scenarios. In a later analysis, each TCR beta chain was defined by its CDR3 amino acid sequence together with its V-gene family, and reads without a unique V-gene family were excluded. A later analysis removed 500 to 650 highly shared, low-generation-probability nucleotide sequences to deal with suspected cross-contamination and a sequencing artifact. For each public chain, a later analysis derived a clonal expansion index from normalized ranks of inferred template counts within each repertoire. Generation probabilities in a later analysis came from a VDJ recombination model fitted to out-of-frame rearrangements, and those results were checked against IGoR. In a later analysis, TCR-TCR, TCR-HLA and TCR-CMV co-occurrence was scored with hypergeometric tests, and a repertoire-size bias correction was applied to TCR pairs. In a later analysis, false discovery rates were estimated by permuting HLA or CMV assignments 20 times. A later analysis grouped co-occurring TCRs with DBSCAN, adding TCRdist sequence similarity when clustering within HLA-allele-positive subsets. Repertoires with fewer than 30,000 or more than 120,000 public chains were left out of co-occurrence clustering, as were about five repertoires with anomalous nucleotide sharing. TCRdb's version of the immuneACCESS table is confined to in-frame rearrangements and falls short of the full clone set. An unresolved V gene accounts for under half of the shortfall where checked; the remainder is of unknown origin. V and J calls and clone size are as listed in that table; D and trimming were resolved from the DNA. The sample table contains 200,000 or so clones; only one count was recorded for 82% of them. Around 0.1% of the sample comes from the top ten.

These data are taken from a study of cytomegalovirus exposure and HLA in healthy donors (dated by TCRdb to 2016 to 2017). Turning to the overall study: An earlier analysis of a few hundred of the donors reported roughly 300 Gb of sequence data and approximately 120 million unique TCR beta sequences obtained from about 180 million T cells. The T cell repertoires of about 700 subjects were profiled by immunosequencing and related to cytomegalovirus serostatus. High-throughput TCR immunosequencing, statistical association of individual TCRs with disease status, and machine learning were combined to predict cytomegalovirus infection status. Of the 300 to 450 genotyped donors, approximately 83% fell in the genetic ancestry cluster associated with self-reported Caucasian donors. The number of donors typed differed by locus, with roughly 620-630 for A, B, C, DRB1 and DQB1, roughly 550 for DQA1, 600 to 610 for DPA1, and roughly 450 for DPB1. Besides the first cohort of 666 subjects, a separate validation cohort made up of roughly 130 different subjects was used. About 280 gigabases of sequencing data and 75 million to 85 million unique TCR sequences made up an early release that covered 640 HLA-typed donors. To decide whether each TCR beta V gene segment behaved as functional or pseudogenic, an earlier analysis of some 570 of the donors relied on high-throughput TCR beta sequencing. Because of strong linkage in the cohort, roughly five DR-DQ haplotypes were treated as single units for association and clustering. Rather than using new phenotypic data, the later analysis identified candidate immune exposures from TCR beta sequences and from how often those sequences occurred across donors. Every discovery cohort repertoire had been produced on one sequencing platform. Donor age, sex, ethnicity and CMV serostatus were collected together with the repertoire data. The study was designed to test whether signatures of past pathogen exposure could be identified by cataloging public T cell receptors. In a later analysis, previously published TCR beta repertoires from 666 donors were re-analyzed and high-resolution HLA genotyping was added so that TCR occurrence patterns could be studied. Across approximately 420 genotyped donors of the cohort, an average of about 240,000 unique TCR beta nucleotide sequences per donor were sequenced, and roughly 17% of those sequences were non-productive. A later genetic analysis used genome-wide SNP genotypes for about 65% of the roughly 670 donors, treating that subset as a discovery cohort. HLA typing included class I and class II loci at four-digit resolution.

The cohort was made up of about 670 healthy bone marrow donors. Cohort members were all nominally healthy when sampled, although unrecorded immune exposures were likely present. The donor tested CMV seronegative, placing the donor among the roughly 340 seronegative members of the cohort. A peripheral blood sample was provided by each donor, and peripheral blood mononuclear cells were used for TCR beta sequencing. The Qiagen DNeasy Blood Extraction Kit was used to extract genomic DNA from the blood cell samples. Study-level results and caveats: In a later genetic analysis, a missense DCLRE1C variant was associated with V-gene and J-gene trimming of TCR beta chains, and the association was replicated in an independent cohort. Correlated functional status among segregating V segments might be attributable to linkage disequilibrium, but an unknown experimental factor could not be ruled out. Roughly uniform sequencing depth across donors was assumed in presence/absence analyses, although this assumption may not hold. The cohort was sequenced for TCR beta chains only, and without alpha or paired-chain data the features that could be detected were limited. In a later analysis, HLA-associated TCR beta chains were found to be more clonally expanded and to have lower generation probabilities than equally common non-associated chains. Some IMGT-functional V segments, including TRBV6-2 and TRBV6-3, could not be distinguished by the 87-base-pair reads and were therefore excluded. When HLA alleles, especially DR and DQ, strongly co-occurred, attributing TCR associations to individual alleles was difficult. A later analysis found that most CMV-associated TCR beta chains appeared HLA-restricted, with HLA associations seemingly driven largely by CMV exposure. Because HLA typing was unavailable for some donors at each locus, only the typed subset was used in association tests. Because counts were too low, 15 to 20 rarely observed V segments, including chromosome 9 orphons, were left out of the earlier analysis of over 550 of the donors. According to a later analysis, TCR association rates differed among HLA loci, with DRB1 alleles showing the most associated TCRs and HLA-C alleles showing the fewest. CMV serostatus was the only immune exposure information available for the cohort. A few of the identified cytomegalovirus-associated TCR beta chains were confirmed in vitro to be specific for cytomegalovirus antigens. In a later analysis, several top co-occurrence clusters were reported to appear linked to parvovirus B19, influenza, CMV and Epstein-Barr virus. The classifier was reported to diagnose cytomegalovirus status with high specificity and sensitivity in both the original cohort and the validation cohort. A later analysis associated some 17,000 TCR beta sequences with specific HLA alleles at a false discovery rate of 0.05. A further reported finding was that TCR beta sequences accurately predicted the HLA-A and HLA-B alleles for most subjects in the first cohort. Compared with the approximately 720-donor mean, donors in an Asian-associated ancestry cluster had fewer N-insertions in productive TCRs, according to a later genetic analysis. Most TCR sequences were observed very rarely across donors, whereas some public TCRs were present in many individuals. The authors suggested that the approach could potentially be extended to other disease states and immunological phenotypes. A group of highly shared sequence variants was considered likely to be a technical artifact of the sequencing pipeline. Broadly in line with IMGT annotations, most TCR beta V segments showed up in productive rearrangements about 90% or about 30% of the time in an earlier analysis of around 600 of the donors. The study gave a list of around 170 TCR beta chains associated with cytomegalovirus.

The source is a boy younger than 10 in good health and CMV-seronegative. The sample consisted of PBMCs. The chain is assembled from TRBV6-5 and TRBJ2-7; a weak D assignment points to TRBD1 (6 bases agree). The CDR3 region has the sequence CASSNKQGGEQYF. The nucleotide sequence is TGTGCCAGCAGTAACAAACAGGGCGGCGAGCAGTACTTC.